These T cell receptor beta chains were read from a single sample in a study of blood T cell repertoires in COVID-19. Clones were sequenced by immunoSEQ multiplex PCR, and TCRdb holds only the in-frame ones, with some missing. The sample shows some 100,000 clones, around 89% of them seen only once. The sequenced material came from peripheral blood. These receptors were obtained from a human donor with acute or convalescent COVID-19. The donor label of this sample is uncertain. The CDR3 runs from the conserved cysteine through the conserved F or W. A D gene is named only where the DNA matches it firmly. Clone size is given for some rows only: seen once, a few or many times, or a class if the clone is expanded.

.	.	TRBJ1-6	TRBV7-9	TGTGCCAGCAGCTTCGGACACCAAGCCTCACCCCTCCACTTT	CASSFGHQASPLHF
.	.	TRBJ1-1	TRBV28	TGTGCCAGCAGTTTATTGATATCACCTACGTCGAACACTGAAGCTTTCTTT	CASSLLISPTSNTEAFF
.	TRBD1	TRBJ1-1	TRBV7-8	TGTGCCAGCAGCTTAGGACAGGGTATCGCTGAAGCTTTCTTT	CASSLGQGIAEAFF
.	.	TRBJ1-1	TRBV10-3	TGTGCCATCAGCGTGGACAACGGATTTAGGTACACTGAAGCTTTCTTT	CAISVDNGFRYTEAFF
.	.	TRBJ1-3	TRBV4-1	TGCGCCAGCAGCCAAGAACCAGACTCTGGAAACACCATATATTTT	CASSQEPDSGNTIYF
.	.	TRBJ2-1	TRBV7-2	TGTGCCAGCAGTCGAATCACGCGTTACAATGAGCAGTTCTTC	CASSRITRYNEQFF
.	.	TRBJ2-6	TRBV5-4	TGTGCCAGCAGCACTCCCCTCGGGGAATCTGGGGCCAACGTCCTGACTTTC	CASSTPLGESGANVLTF
.	.	TRBJ1-5	TRBV6-2/TRBV6-3	TGTGCCAGCAGTAGACAGGATAGCAATCAGCCCCAGCATTTT	CASSRQDSNQPQHF
.	.	TRBJ1-3	TRBV9	TGTGCCAGCAGTGGGTTCAGGGATGGAAACACCATATATTTT	CASSGFRDGNTIYF
.	TRBD1	TRBJ2-5	TRBV10-3	TGTGCCATCAGTTTCACAGGGGCTCGAGAGACCCAGTACTTC	CAISFTGARETQYF
.	.	TRBJ1-1	TRBV7-9	TGTGCCAGCAGCTTTTTGGCAACCATGAACACTGAAGCTTTCTTT	CASSFLATMNTEAFF
once	.	TRBJ1-5	TRBV3-1/TRBV3-2	TGTGCCAGCAGCCAAGGGCCTAATCAGCCCCAGCATTTT	CASSQGPNQPQHF
.	TRBD1	TRBJ1-2	TRBV5-6	TGTGCCAGCAGCTACGGGACAGGGGGCTATGGCTACACCTTC	CASSYGTGGYGYTF
.	TRBD2	TRBJ2-1	TRBV4-2	TGTGCCAGCAGCCAGAAAATAGCGGGAGGGGACTACAATGAGCAGTTCTTC	CASSQKIAGGDYNEQFF
.	.	TRBJ1-4	TRBV5-1	TGCGCCAGCAGCTTGGCCGGGGAAAAACTGTTTTTT	CASSLAGEKLFF
.	TRBD2	TRBJ2-1	TRBV20-1	TGCAGTGCTAGTAGGCCCCCTGGGGCGGGGGAATACAATGAGCAGTTCTTC	CSASRPPGAGEYNEQFF
.	.	TRBJ1-5	TRBV24-1	TGTGCCACCAGTGATCCTAATCAGCCCCAGCATTTT	CATSDPNQPQHF
.	.	TRBJ2-5	TRBV18	TGTGCCAGCTCACCACCAGGGGGGGATTCAGGGGAGAGTTTCGAGACCCAGTACTTC	CASSPPGGDSGESFETQYF
.	.	TRBJ1-2	TRBV18	TGTGCCAGCTCACCGAGACAGGCTAACTATGGCTACACCTTC	CASSPRQANYGYTF
.	.	TRBJ1-5	TRBV28	TGTGCCAGCAGTTCCGATCAGCCCCAGCATTTT	CASSSDQPQHF
.	TRBD2	TRBJ2-1	TRBV4-3	TGCGCCAGCAGCCAAGATCCGGGGGGGCGGAAAATTGAGCAGTTCTTC	CASSQDPGGRKIEQFF
few	.	TRBJ2-6	TRBV6-4	TGTGCCAGCAGTGACGGGGCCGGCTCTGGGGCCAACGTCCTGACTTTC	CASSDGAGSGANVLTF
.	.	TRBJ2-1	TRBV18	TGTGCCAGCTCACCGTTAAGCGGGTTCTCCTACAATGAGCAGTTCTTC	CASSPLSGFSYNEQFF
once	TRBD1	TRBJ2-5	TRBV3-1/TRBV3-2	TGTGCCAGCACCCACGACAGGGAAAACTTAATATTAGGGGAGACCCAGTACTTC	CASTHDRENLILGETQYF
.	TRBD2	TRBJ2-3	TRBV2	TGTGCCAGCAGTGATGGGCTAGCGGGCCCAGATACGCAGTATTTT	CASSDGLAGPDTQYF
.	TRBD1	TRBJ1-2	TRBV3-1/TRBV3-2	TGTGCCAGCAGCCAAGACTGGGACAGGGTGGGCTATGGCTACACCTTC	CASSQDWDRVGYGYTF
few	.	TRBJ1-1	TRBV4-1	TGCGCCAGCAGCCAAGACTCGGTTGAGGGTGAAGCTTTCTTT	CASSQDSVEGEAFF
.	TRBD1	TRBJ1-2	TRBV24-1	TGTGCCACCAGTGACCCTGGACAGGGAAGCTATGGCTACACCTTC	CATSDPGQGSYGYTF
.	TRBD2	TRBJ2-1	TRBV27	TGTGCCAGCAGTAGAGGACTAGCGGGAGTCAATGAGCAGTTCTTC	CASSRGLAGVNEQFF
.	.	TRBJ2-7	TRBV6-1	TGTGCCAGCAGTGAAGCGGGACACATCTACGAGCAGTACTTC	CASSEAGHIYEQYF
.	.	TRBJ1-5	TRBV28	TGTGCCAGCAGCGTCTACCCCCAGGGGAGTACTCAGCCCCAGCATTTT	CASSVYPQGSTQPQHF
.	.	TRBJ1-5	TRBV28	TGTGCCAGCAGTTTGTTTCCTGCTCAGTCATATGGGCCCCAGCATTTT	CASSLFPAQSYGPQHF
once	.	TRBJ1-5	TRBV19	TGTGCCAGTAGGATGGGACTCTATAGCAATCAGCCCCAGCATTTT	CASRMGLYSNQPQHF
.	.	TRBJ1-2	TRBV9	TGTGCCAGCAGCCCTCCCAGCGGGTATGGCTACACCTTC	CASSPPSGYGYTF
.	.	TRBJ2-5	TRBV11-3	TGTGCCAGCAGCTCGACCGTGCGGGAGACCCAGTACTTC	CASSSTVRETQYF